This TCR beta chain was recovered during a study of blood T cell repertoires in COVID-19. Overall study context: Sites in the United States, Italy and Spain provided acute and convalescent COVID-19 samples. The analysed material was cDNA or gDNA that came from T cells, B-cell-depleted T cells, or PBMCs.

Seattle cases were enrolled at active infection and followed longitudinally. V shed 3 bases and J shed 4 bases, with 9 bases lying between them. CDR3 length: 13 amino acids. Germline CDR1 and CDR2: KGHSH and LQKENI. Regarding this clone: In the same sample, other DNA sequences code for this CDR3.

Per the study methods: Quantification of nucleated cells was approximated via reference gene primer amplification. The repertoire was sequenced with immunoSEQ multiplex PCR; TCRdb's copy has only in-frame clones and lacks some. From that table come the V and J calls and clone size; the DNA was used to work out D and trimming. The sample includes some 300,000 clones, around 90% of them seen just once. The rearrangement joins TRBV18 to TRBJ2-5; a weak D match, TRBD1 (6 bases). The origin of this receptor is a woman between 40 and 55 years old with COVID-19, enrolled during active disease. The sequencing input was peripheral blood. CDR3 residues: CASSPLQGETQYF. The CDR3 DNA reads TGTGCCAGCTCACCTTTACAGGGAGAGACCCAGTACTTC.